This T cell receptor (beta chain) was sequenced in a study of cytomegalovirus exposure and HLA in healthy donors. PCR primers comprised 60 Vbeta and 13 Jbeta primers. In the source study's methods: Later, roughly 86 million unique TCR beta chains were counted in an analysis, and roughly 10 million of them were shared. The protocol was immunoSEQ multiplex PCR, while the TCRdb copy is restricted to in-frame clones and leaves out a portion. V, J and clone size were drawn from that table, and D and trimming were deduced from the DNA. The table includes some 110,000 clones, around 72% detected once. Study-level points and caveats: The dataset shows that most TCR sequences were rare, while some public TCRs occurred in many donors. The authors listed 180 or so TCR beta chains as cytomegalovirus-associated. Within an earlier analysis, most TCR beta V segments proved productive either about 87% or about 30% of the time.

Regarding this clone: Its antigen is not identified.

This receptor was obtained from a male donor in good health and CMV-seronegative. Specimen: PBMCs.

The CDR3 nucleotides are TGTGCCAGTAGTATCCGACAGGGCCCCCAAGAGACCCAGTACTTC. Translating it yields CASSIRQGPQETQYF. The chain combines TRBV19 with TRBJ2-5; 7 bases agree with TRBD1. J lost 1 base, V lost 3 bases, and 5 bases had no gene match. The CDR3 runs to 15 residues. Germline values: CDR1 LNHDA, CDR2 SQIVND (reference sequence).